One and the same sample provided the 26 T cell receptor beta chains below, sequenced in a study of shared clonotypes between healthy human individuals. TCRdb's table, derived via immunoSEQ multiplex PCR, lists solely in-frame clones and lacks some. The table lists hundreds of thousands of clones, just over 75% of them singletons. Material: PBMCs. All receptors come from a woman aged 40 to 50 in good health. Some clones in this sample may be carry-over from other donors' samples.

The chain has TRBV2 and TRBJ1-1; tentatively, D is TRBD1 (5 bases). The CDR3 has 13 residues. Trimming stripped 0 bases from V and 11 bases from J, with 13 bases between. Per the germline V gene, CDR1 is SNHLY and CDR2 is FYNNEI. The chain's CDR3 is CASSEAPGRGAFF. For the CDR3, the DNA is TGTGCCAGCAGTGAAGCGCCGGGGCGCGGGGCTTTCTTT.

This clone was picked up a small number of times. The V call is TRBV7-9, the J call TRBJ2-5, with 7 bases that match TRBD2. The end of the DNA is better explained by TRBJ2-7, so the J call may be wrong. The CDR3 sequence is 14 residues long. Germline V lookup: CDR1 SEHNR, CDR2 FQNEAQ (reference sequence). Here the CDR3 reads CASTGGGRVYEQYF. CDR3 coding DNA: TGTGCCAGCACCGGAGGTGGGAGGGTCTACGAGCAGTACTTC.

J is TRBJ2-2 and V is TRBV10-2; D is possibly TRBD2 (6 bases). The CDR3 totals 15 residues. Trimming took 5 bases from V and 0 from J, leaving 10 bases between them. The germline gives CDR1 WSHSY, CDR2 SAAADI. The CDR3 bases are TGCGCCAGCAGTCTAGCGTTCTCGAACACCGGGGAGCTGTTTTTT. It is translated as CASSLAFSNTGELFF.

The chain carries TRBV18 and TRBJ2-3; TRBD1 matches at 7 bases. Germline CDR1 and CDR2: KGHSH and LQKENI. This CDR3 has 17 amino acids. V lost 4 bases to trimming and J lost 0 bases; unmatched junction nucleotides: 10. CDR3 nucleotide sequence: TGTGCCAGCTCACGAACGCCCGGGACAGCTAGCACAGATACGCAGTATTTT. Amino acid sequence: CASSRTPGTASTDTQYF.

The gene calls are TRBV7-9 and TRBJ2-5; TRBD1 agrees at 9 bases. In germline, CDR1 is SEHNR, CDR2 FQNEAQ (reference sequence). The CDR3 covers 14 residues. The trim removed 5 bases at V and 7 bases at J, leaving 8 bases unmatched. CDR3 residues: CASSGRDRDVTQYF. The DNA for the CDR3 is TGTGCCAGCAGCGGCCGGGACAGGGATGTGACCCAGTACTTC.

The chain carries TRBV5-1 and TRBJ2-1; D ambiguous. V shed 0 bases and J shed 7 bases, with 11 bases lying between them. Germline CDR1 is SGHRS and CDR2 is YFSETQ. The CDR3 spans 14 residues. CDR3 coding DNA: TGCGCCAGCAGCTTGGAGGCTGCTTGGAATGAGCAGTTCTTC. Its protein product is CASSLEAAWNEQFF.

This clone was picked up one time. For the CDR3, the DNA is TGTGCCAGCAGTTTAGAGGCGGGAGGTTGGTACGAGCAGTACTTC. This codes for CASSLEAGGWYEQYF. V and J are TRBV27 and TRBJ2-7, with 8 nucleotides matching TRBD2. The CDR3 consists of 15 residues. CDR1 MNHEY and CDR2 SMNVEV come from the germline V gene (reference sequence). The V and J ends lost 2 bases and 4 bases, in that order; junction bases with no gene match: 7.

The rearrangement links TRBV6-5 to TRBJ2-4; TRBD2 aligns across 9 bases. V lost 4 bases and J lost 4; bases outside the gene matches: 8. CDR1 is MNHEY, CDR2 SVGAGI, per germline. This CDR3 contains 16 residues. The CDR3 DNA reads as TGTGCCAGCAGTTCCTTATTAGCGGGAGTGAAAAACATTCAGTACTTC. Protein: CASSSLLAGVKNIQYF.

As regards this clone: This CDR3 is also generated by other DNA sequences in the sample. The chain carries TRBV18 and TRBJ2-7, with TRBD2 matching 8 bases. The germline V gene encodes CDR1 KGHSH and CDR2 LQKENI. This CDR3 spans 15 amino acids. V shed 2 bases and J 0 bases; nucleotides not matched to a gene: 3. This CDR3 reads CASSPGLAGSYEQYF. CDR3 in DNA: TGTGCCAGCTCACCAGGGCTAGCGGGCTCCTACGAGCAGTACTTC.

The J gene is TRBJ1-4, the V gene TRBV30, with TRBD1 matching 10 bases. The germline gives CDR1 GTSNPN, CDR2 SVGIG (reference sequence). V trimming: 1 base; J trimming: 6 bases; junction bases outside the gene matches: 8. This CDR3 spans 16 amino acids. The CDR3 DNA follows: TGTGCCTGGAGTGACCCCCGGGACAGGGGCGATGAAAAACTGTTTTTT. Amino acid sequence: CAWSDPRDRGDEKLFF.

This sequence joins TRBV10-3 and TRBJ2-1; 7 bases are a match to TRBD2. J gave up 9 bases and V 3 bases, and 14 bases lay outside the gene matches. The germline gives CDR1 ENHRY, CDR2 SYGVKD. This CDR3 contains 16 residues. The CDR3 protein is CAISDGGLEAWGEQFF. The CDR3 DNA is TGTGCCATCAGTGATGGAGGACTAGAGGCGTGGGGTGAGCAGTTCTTC.

The rearrangement joins TRBV27 to TRBJ2-7, with TRBD2 as a possible D gene (7 bases). Deletions cut 5 bases from V and 4 bases from J, with 18 bases between. Per the germline V gene, CDR1 is MNHEY and CDR2 is SMNVEV (reference sequence). The CDR3 extends over 15 amino acids. The chain's CDR3 is CASSRQVGGGYEQYF. CDR3 bases: TGTGCCAGCAGTCGACAGGTGGGGGGGGGATACGAGCAGTACTTC.

V and J are TRBV6-1 and TRBJ2-1; D is uncertain. Germline V gene data show CDR1 as MNHNS and CDR2 as SASEGT. Trimming pared 8 bases from V and 3 bases from J, leaving 14 bases between. The CDR3 extends over 14 amino acids. The CDR3 is CASGTHEDYNEQFF. The CDR3, as DNA: TGTGCCAGCGGTACCCATGAAGACTACAATGAGCAGTTCTTC.

Worth noting for this clone: In the same sample, other DNA sequences code for this CDR3. The rearrangement joins TRBV6-1 to TRBJ2-7; D gene ambiguous. Germline V CDR1 and CDR2: MNHNS, SASEGT. The CDR3 covers 12 residues. Trimming pared 2 bases from V and 3 bases from J, leaving 5 bases between. The CDR3 bases are TGTGCCAGCAGTGAAAAGTTCTACGAGCAGTACTTC. Residues: CASSEKFYEQYF.

This chain links TRBV19 with TRBJ2-6, with D unresolved. Germline V gene sequence: CDR1 LNHDA, CDR2 SQIVND (reference sequence). This CDR3 contains 14 residues. V shed 6 bases and J shed 0 bases, with 6 bases lying between them. CDR3 DNA sequence: TGTGCCAGTAGCCGGAGCTCTGGGGCCAACGTCCTGACTTTC. It translates to CASSRSSGANVLTF. The full variable domain, completed using reference TRBV19 and TRBJ2-6, is DGGITQSPKYLFRKEGQNVTLSCEQNLNHDAMYWYRQDPGQGLRLIYYSQIVNDFQKGDIAEGYSVSREKKESFPLTVTSAQKNPTAFYLCASSRSSGANVLTFGAGSRLTVL.

This clone has more than one count but fewer than ten. The gene calls are TRBV7-2 and TRBJ2-3; 7 bases line up with TRBD2. The CDR3 totals 18 residues. Germline loops: CDR1 SGHTA, CDR2 FQGNSA. V lost 5 bases and J lost 0; bases outside the gene matches: 14. CDR3 DNA sequence: TGTGCCAGCAGCCAGCGGGGCGCGGAGGGGACTAGCACAGATACGCAGTATTTT. As protein: CASSQRGAEGTSTDTQYF.

The chain links TRBV4-1 to TRBJ2-4; tentatively, D is TRBD1 (6 bases). Germline assignment: CDR1 MGHRA and CDR2 YSYEKL. The V end lost 1 base, the J end lost 5 bases, and 6 bases lay between the germline ends. CDR3 size: 13 residues. In DNA form, the CDR3 reads TGCGCCAGCAGCCAAGGACAGGAAAACATTCAGTACTTC. Amino acid sequence: CASSQGQENIQYF.

This rearrangement joins TRBV7-3 to TRBJ2-1; D possibly corresponds to TRBD2 (5 bases). Trimming removed 0 bases from V and 5 bases from J, with 8 bases in between. From germline, CDR1 is SGHTA and CDR2 FQGTGA. This CDR3 is 14 amino acids long. CDR3 protein: CASSLTGGHNEQFF. Written as DNA, the CDR3 is TGTGCCAGCAGCTTAACTGGCGGGCACAATGAGCAGTTCTTC.

V gene TRBV28 combines with J gene TRBJ1-1; 7 bases line up with TRBD1. The CDR3 is 11 residues long. In germline, CDR1 is MDHEN, CDR2 SYDVKM. With 3 bases clipped from V and 9 bases from J, the junction kept 1 base outside the gene matches. The DNA of the CDR3 is TGTGCCAGCAGTTTGACAGGGAAAGCTTTCTTT. It codes for CASSLTGKAFF.

The genes are TRBV10-3 and TRBJ1-1; 8 positions match TRBD1. Germline V lookup: CDR1 ENHRY, CDR2 SYGVKD. Germline trimming cut 0 bases from V and 0 bases from J; bases unmatched to any gene: 3. This CDR3 is 16 amino acids long. The CDR3 nucleotides read TGTGCCATCAGTGAGTCACAGGGGGGCGTGAACACTGAAGCTTTCTTT. Its translation is CAISESQGGVNTEAFF.

CDR3 DNA sequence: TGTGCCAGCAGTGAATTCCCTAGCGGGATAGGCGAGCAGTACTTC. Protein product: CASSEFPSGIGEQYF. The chain has TRBV6-1 and TRBJ2-7, with 9 bases matching TRBD2. Germline V gives CDR1 MNHNS, CDR2 SASEGT. The CDR3 spans 15 residues. The V gene end was trimmed by 2 bases and the J gene end by 6 bases; junction bases not matched to a gene: 8.

Written as DNA, the CDR3 is TGTGCCAGCAGTTCCACAGGGGGCGGCAATCAGCCCCAGCATTTT. Its translation is CASSSTGGGNQPQHF. V and J are TRBV28 and TRBJ1-5; 9 bases match TRBD1. The CDR3 covers 15 residues. Germline V CDR1 and CDR2: MDHEN, SYDVKM. With 4 bases clipped from V and 2 bases from J, the junction kept 3 bases outside the gene matches. The full variable domain, completed using reference TRBV28 and TRBJ1-5, is DVKVTQSSRYLVKRTGEKVFLECVQDMDHENMFWYRQDPGLGLRLIYFSYDVKMKEKGDIPEGYSVSREKKERFSLILESASTNQTSMYLCASSSTGGGNQPQHFGDGTRLSIL.

V is TRBV4-1 and J is TRBJ2-7; 7 bases map to TRBD2. Trimming removed 0 bases from V and 2 bases from J; junction bases left unmatched: 10. CDR3 length: 17 residues. The germline CDR1 and CDR2 sequences are MGHRA and YSYEKL. The CDR3 DNA sequence: TGCGCCAGCAGCCAAGAGGGGCTGGCGGGAGAAGCCTACGAGCAGTACTTC. This gives the protein CASSQEGLAGEAYEQYF.

This chain uses TRBV4-3 with TRBJ2-3; 9 nucleotides match TRBD2. Germline assignment: CDR1 LGHNA and CDR2 YSLEER. Trimming removed 1 base from V and 0 bases from J; junction bases left unmatched: 2. This CDR3 comprises 16 residues. CDR3 in amino acids: CASSQALAGSTDTQYF. The CDR3 coding sequence is TGCGCCAGCAGCCAAGCACTAGCGGGCAGCACAGATACGCAGTATTTT.

J is TRBJ2-5 and V is TRBV7-8; TRBD1 agrees at 7 bases. The CDR3 has 15 residues. The ends lost 0 bases at V and 2 bases at J; junction bases unmatched: 3. Germline V gives CDR1 SGHVS, CDR2 FQNEAQ. The CDR3 nucleotides are TGTGCCAGCAGCTTAGCGGGACAGACTCAAGAGACCCAGTACTTC. As protein: CASSLAGQTQETQYF.

This chain joins TRBV15 and TRBJ1-4; 9 bases agree with TRBD1. Germline V lookup: CDR1 LNHNV, CDR2 YYDKDF (reference sequence). The V segment lost 8 bases and the J segment 3 bases; nucleotides outside the gene matches: 7. This CDR3 has 15 residues. The CDR3 loop is CATAGRTGANEKLFF. As DNA, the CDR3 is TGTGCCACCGCCGGACGGACAGGGGCTAATGAAAAACTGTTTTTT.